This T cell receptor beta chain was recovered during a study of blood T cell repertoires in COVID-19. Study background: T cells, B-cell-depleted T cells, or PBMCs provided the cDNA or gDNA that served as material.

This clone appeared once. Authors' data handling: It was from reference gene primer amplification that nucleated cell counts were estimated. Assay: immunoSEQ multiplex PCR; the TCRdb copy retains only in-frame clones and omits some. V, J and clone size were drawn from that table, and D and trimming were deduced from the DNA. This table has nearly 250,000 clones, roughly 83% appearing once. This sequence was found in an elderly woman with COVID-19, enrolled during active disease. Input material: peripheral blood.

The CDR3 is CASGTNLGGLGYGYTF. CDR3 DNA sequence: TGTGCCAGCGGCACGAACTTGGGGGGGTTAGGGTATGGCTACACCTTC. V and J are TRBV4-2 and TRBJ1-2, with D tentatively TRBD1 (5 bases). The CDR3 totals 16 residues. From germline, CDR1 is LGHNA and CDR2 YNFKEQ. V shed 8 bases and J shed 5 bases, with 24 bases lying between them.